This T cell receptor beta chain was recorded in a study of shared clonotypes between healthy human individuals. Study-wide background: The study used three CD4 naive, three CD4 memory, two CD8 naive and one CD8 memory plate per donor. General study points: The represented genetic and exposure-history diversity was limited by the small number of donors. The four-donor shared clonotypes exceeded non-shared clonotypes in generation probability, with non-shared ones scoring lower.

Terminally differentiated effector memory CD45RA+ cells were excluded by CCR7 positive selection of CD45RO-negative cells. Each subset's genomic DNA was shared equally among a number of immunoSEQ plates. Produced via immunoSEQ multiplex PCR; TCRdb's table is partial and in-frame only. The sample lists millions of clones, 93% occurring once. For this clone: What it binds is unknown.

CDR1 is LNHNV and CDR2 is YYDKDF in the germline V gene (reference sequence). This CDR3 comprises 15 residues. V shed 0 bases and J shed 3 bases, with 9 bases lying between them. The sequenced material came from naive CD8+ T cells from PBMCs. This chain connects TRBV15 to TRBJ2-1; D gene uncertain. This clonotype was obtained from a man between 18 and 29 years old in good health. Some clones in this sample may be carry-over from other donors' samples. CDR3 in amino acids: CATSRDVVNYNEQFF. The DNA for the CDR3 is TGTGCCACCAGCAGAGATGTAGTGAACTACAATGAGCAGTTCTTC.